The clone carrying this T cell receptor (beta chain) was recorded a few times. The antigen remains undetermined. A sample-barcoded 5' primer and a J-beta primer mix were used in a second PCR of about 7 to 12 cycles. TCRdb reprocessed the 5' RACE reads with MiXCR, giving one entry per CDR3 protein. The table has about a million distinct CDR3 sequences, approximately 49% seen once; the top ten hold roughly 13%. V was pared by 0 bases and J by 1 base, with 7 bases between. Germline V gene sequence: CDR1 SGHNT, CDR2 YYREEE (reference sequence). The CDR3 covers 14 residues. This specimen belongs to a study of blood T cells in healthy people across ages. Each of the donors had ten milliliters of peripheral blood drawn into EDTA-treated Vacutainer tubes. At least 7 million PBMCs were isolated per sample. Study-level results: A greater number of naive CD4+ cells and higher diversity distinguished long-lived donors from aged donors. Age advanced and TCR beta diversity per million T cells fell, roughly linearly.

The sample taken for sequencing was blood. The chain couples TRBV5-4 to TRBJ2-5, with D hard to call. This sequence was found in a man aged 30 to 39 in good health. CDR3 DNA sequence: TGTGCCAGCAGCTTGGCGGCTAGCCAAGAGACCCAGTACTTC. Residues: CASSLAASQETQYF.